The next 5 T cell receptor beta chains were all read from a single sample in a study of shared clonotypes between healthy human individuals. Method: immunoSEQ multiplex PCR; TCRdb's copy keeps in-frame clones and lacks some. In the table there are 600,000 or so clones, about 98% of which are singletons. CD45RO-negative cells were positively selected for CCR7, leaving out terminally differentiated effector memory CD45RA+ cells. Sequenced input: naive CD8+ T cells sorted from blood. All receptors come from a man aged 30-40 years in good health.

The rearrangement links TRBV6-5 to TRBJ2-3, with D unresolved. Germline assignment: CDR1 MNHEY and CDR2 SVGAGI. Trimming took 5 bases from V and 4 from J, leaving 7 bases between them. CDR3 length equals 12 residues. The CDR3 DNA reads TGTGCCAGCAGTCTGAGCCCAGATACGCAGTATTTT. Its protein product is CASSLSPDTQYF.

The V call is TRBV27, the J call TRBJ2-5, with 8 bases that match TRBD2. Germline-derived CDR1 and CDR2 are MNHEY and SMNVEV (reference sequence). The CDR3 has 16 amino acids. Germline trimming cut 6 bases from V and 5 bases from J; bases unmatched to any gene: 14. In DNA, the CDR3 is TGTGCCAGCAGAGGAGAACTAGCGGATCTTGGGGAGACCCAGTACTTC. Its translation: CASRGELADLGETQYF.

This chain links TRBV4-1 with TRBJ2-1; no definite D call. V lost 4 bases, J lost 1 base, and 11 bases lay in between. Germline V gene data show CDR1 as MGHRA and CDR2 as YSYEKL. This CDR3 comprises 15 residues. CDR3 amino acids: CASSLTISSYNEQFF. DNA of the CDR3: TGCGCCAGCAGCCTAACAATTTCTTCCTACAATGAGCAGTTCTTC.

The chain couples TRBV11-2 to TRBJ1-5, with D unresolved. This CDR3 has 15 amino acids. Looked up from germline, CDR1 is SGHAT and CDR2 is FQNNGV. V lost 2 bases and J 2 bases, leaving 10 bases between the germline ends. CDR3 sequence: CASSLSFSGNQPQHF. The CDR3 DNA reads as TGTGCCAGCAGCTTATCCTTTTCGGGCAATCAGCCCCAGCATTTT.

V and J are TRBV5-4 and TRBJ1-1; D gene ambiguous. The V gene lost 0 bases and the J gene lost 6 bases, with 3 bases spanning the gap. The CDR3 is 11 residues long. Germline CDR1 SGHNT, CDR2 YYREEE (reference sequence). CDR3 coding DNA: TGTGCCAGCAGCTTGGGGGCTGAAGCTTTCTTT. Protein sequence: CASSLGAEAFF.